This T cell receptor (beta chain) was observed in a study of blood T cell repertoires in COVID-19. Whole-study context: The cDNA or gDNA used as material had been derived from T cells, B-cell-depleted T cells, or PBMCs.

The germline V and J ends were trimmed by 5 bases and 7 bases, with 11 bases remaining between them. Germline values: CDR1 SGHTA, CDR2 FQGNSA. There are 13 residues in the CDR3. The data were produced by immunoSEQ multiplex PCR, yet TCRdb's version contains in-frame clones alone and is incomplete. The data hold about 140,000 clones, with about 79% observed a single time. This receptor was taken from a woman aged 80 or older with active or convalescent COVID-19. Sequences were obtained from peripheral blood. This rearrangement joins TRBV7-2 to TRBJ2-2, with D perhaps TRBD1 (6 bases). The CDR3 sequence is CASSRTGFGELFF. The CDR3 DNA is TGTGCCAGCAGCCGAACAGGGTTCGGGGAGCTGTTTTTT.